This passage covers 19 T cell receptor beta chains from one sample sequenced in a study of shared clonotypes between healthy human individuals. The table came from immunoSEQ multiplex PCR; TCRdb's copy has only in-frame clones and leaves some out. Altogether approximately 1,500,000 clones are present, 95% to 99% being singletons, with the ten largest covering less than 0.55%. Sequenced input: naive CD4+ T cells sorted from blood. Noted subset: CD45RA+ positively selected. The origin of the receptors is a man aged 25-45 years in good health.

The V gene is TRBV7-2, the J gene TRBJ2-1; 7 bases map to TRBD2. Germline lookup yields CDR1 SGHTA and CDR2 FQGNSA. V gave up 1 base and J gave up 3 bases; unmatched junction bases: 6. The CDR3 runs 16 residues. CDR3 residues: CASSLVAGVIYNEQFF. The CDR3, as DNA: TGTGCCAGCAGCTTAGTTGCGGGAGTAATCTACAATGAGCAGTTCTTC.

This chain joins TRBV30 and TRBJ1-2; D perhaps matches TRBD1 (6 bases). CDR1 GTSNPN and CDR2 SVGIG come from the germline V gene (reference sequence). This CDR3 is 15 amino acids long. Trimming took 2 bases from V and 8 from J, leaving 21 bases between them. CDR3 residues: CAWSRTALPCRGYTF. Written as DNA, the CDR3 is TGTGCCTGGAGTAGGACAGCCTTACCTTGTCGGGGCTACACCTTC.

The rearrangement joins TRBV9 to TRBJ2-2; D unresolved. The germline V and J ends were trimmed by 0 bases and 1 base, with 7 bases remaining between them. Looked up from germline, CDR1 is SGDLS and CDR2 is YYNGEE. The CDR3 covers 15 residues. The CDR3 bases are TGTGCCAGCAGCGTAGTCTGGGGGAACACCGGGGAGCTGTTTTTT. Protein sequence: CASSVVWGNTGELFF.

This clone was seen a single time. The V gene is TRBV7-2, the J gene TRBJ2-3, with D perhaps matching TRBD1 or TRBD2 (5 bases each). From germline, CDR1 is SGHTA and CDR2 FQGNSA. The CDR3 has 17 residues. V gave up 4 bases and J gave up 2 bases, with 19 bases separating them. CDR3 amino acids: CASSSLRWGSHTDTQYF. CDR3 sequence (DNA): TGTGCCAGCAGCTCCCTCAGGTGGGGGTCCCACACAGATACGCAGTATTTT.

The V and J genes are TRBV9 and TRBJ1-4; unclear D gene. There are 13 residues in the CDR3. Germline V gives CDR1 SGDLS, CDR2 YYNGEE. The ends were cut back, 1 base at V and 4 bases at J, with 5 bases in the middle. The CDR3 region has the DNA TGTGCCAGCAGCGTACGGCATAATGAAAAACTGTTTTTT. Translation: CASSVRHNEKLFF. Drawing the rest from reference TRBV9 and TRBJ1-4, the complete variable domain is DSGVTQTPKHLITATGQRVTLRCSPRSGDLSVYWYQQSLDQGLQFLIQYYNGEERAKGNILERFSAQQFPDLHSELNLSSLELGDSALYFCASSVRHNEKLFFGSGTQLSVL.

This chain joins TRBV5-1 and TRBJ2-3; D might be TRBD2 (5 bases). This CDR3 region has 15 residues. CDR1 and CDR2 (germline): SGHRS, YFSETQ. Deletions cut 1 base from V and 3 bases from J, with 12 bases between. CDR3 nucleotide sequence: TGCGCCAGCAGCTTGTCGCTAGGAGGAACAGATACGCAGTATTTT. Translating gives CASSLSLGGTDTQYF. Filled out from reference TRBV5-1 and TRBJ2-3, the complete variable domain reads KAGVTQTPRYLIKTRGQQVTLSCSPISGHRSVSWYQQTPGQGLQFLFEYFSETQRNKGNFPGRFSGRQFSNSRSEMNVSTLELGDSALYLCASSLSLGGTDTQYFGPGTRLTVL.

The chain carries TRBV7-6 and TRBJ2-7, with D uncertain. V was clipped by 0 bases and J by 3 bases, with 12 bases between them. The CDR3 has 15 amino acids. Germline-derived CDR1 and CDR2 are SGHVS and FNYEAQ. The CDR3 reads CASSLAGIVGYEQYF. The CDR3 DNA reads as TGTGCCAGCAGCTTAGCTGGGATTGTCGGCTACGAGCAGTACTTC. The whole variable domain, filled in from reference TRBV7-6 and TRBJ2-7, reads GAGVSQSPRYKVTKRGQDVALRCDPISGHVSLYWYRQALGQGPEFLTYFNYEAQQDKSGLPNDRFSAERPEGSISTLTIQRTEQRDSAMYRCASSLAGIVGYEQYFGPGTRLTVT.

The rearrangement links TRBV19 to TRBJ1-5, with a possible D match to TRBD1 (6 bases). Trimming pared 6 bases from V and 3 bases from J, leaving 18 bases between. Germline CDR1 and CDR2: LNHDA and SQIVND (reference sequence). This CDR3 is built from 16 residues. The CDR3 DNA is TGTGCCAGTAGCTGGACAGAGGGGATTGCCAATCAGCCCCAGCATTTT. Translated, it gives CASSWTEGIANQPQHF.

The chain recombines TRBV4-3 with TRBJ2-1; 9 bases line up with TRBD2. The V and J ends lost 0 bases and 4 bases, in that order; junction bases with no gene match: 4. CDR1 and CDR2 (germline): LGHNA, YSLEER. CDR3 length: 16 amino acids. DNA for the CDR3: TGCGCCAGCAGCCAAGACAGGAGCGGGAGGTACAATGAGCAGTTCTTC. Its translation is CASSQDRSGRYNEQFF.

This sequence joins TRBV5-1 and TRBJ1-1; TRBD1 is a possible D gene (5 bases). The CDR3 has 10 residues. V lost 8 bases and J 11 bases, leaving 13 bases between the germline ends. The V gene's germline CDR1 is SGHRS and CDR2 YFSETQ. The CDR3 sequence is CARPPGWAFF. The CDR3 nucleotides read TGCGCCAGACCGCCAGGGTGGGCTTTCTTT.

This sequence joins TRBV7-8 and TRBJ1-5; 11 nucleotides line up with TRBD1. The junction had 7 bases not matched to a gene; V was cut back by 2 bases and J by 7 bases. The germline CDR1 and CDR2 sequences are SGHVS and FQNEAQ. The CDR3 runs to 16 residues. CDR3 in amino acids: CASSLKRDRGVQPQHF. The CDR3 DNA reads TGTGCCAGCAGCTTAAAGAGGGACAGGGGGGTCCAGCCCCAGCATTTT. The full variable domain, its missing parts supplied by reference TRBV7-8 and TRBJ1-5, is GAGVSQSPRYKVAKRGQDVALRCDPISGHVSLFWYQQALGQGPEFLTYFQNEAQLDKSGLPSDRFFAERPEGSVSTLKIQRTQQEDSAVYLCASSLKRDRGVQPQHFGDGTRLSIL.

The rearrangement joins TRBV6-5 to TRBJ1-5, with no clear D. Between the trimmed V and J ends, which lost 3 bases and 7 bases, there was a span of 13 bases. Germline assignment: CDR1 MNHEY and CDR2 SVGAGI. CDR3 size: 14 residues. The DNA for the CDR3 is TGTGCCAGCAGTTATTCCGTAAAAGGACAGCCCCAGCATTTT. Its translation: CASSYSVKGQPQHF.

The chain has TRBV25-1 and TRBJ2-7; D is perhaps TRBD1 (6 bases). This CDR3 is built from 15 residues. V gave up 4 bases and J gave up 0 bases, with 13 bases separating them. In germline, CDR1 is MGHDK, CDR2 SYGVNS. The CDR3 DNA is TGTGCCAGCAGTGTAACAGGGACAAGCTCCTACGAGCAGTACTTC. Amino acids: CASSVTGTSSYEQYF.

CDR3 sequence: CASSRAGRGKAEAFF. CDR3 sequence (DNA): TGTGCCAGCAGTCGAGCGGGGAGGGGAAAGGCTGAAGCTTTCTTT. The gene calls are TRBV2 and TRBJ1-1, with D maybe TRBD1 (5 bases). The germline V gene encodes CDR1 SNHLY and CDR2 FYNNEI. CDR3 length: 15 residues. V was trimmed by 5 bases and J by 6 bases, leaving 19 bases between them.

The chain recombines TRBV11-2 with TRBJ2-2, with 7 bases lining up with TRBD2. Trimming at V came to 2 bases and at J to 0 bases, leaving 3 bases not matched to a gene. The CDR3 runs to 16 residues. CDR1 SGHAT and CDR2 FQNNGV come from the germline V gene. CDR3 bases: TGTGCCAGCAGCTTACCTCTAGCGGCGAACACCGGGGAGCTGTTTTTT. Protein sequence: CASSLPLAANTGELFF.

This clone showed up just once. This rearrangement joins TRBV27 to TRBJ2-7, with 8 bases that match TRBD2. CDR3 length: 17 amino acids. V was pared by 7 bases and J by 2 bases, with 16 bases of the junction left unmatched. Germline CDR1 MNHEY, CDR2 SMNVEV (reference sequence). CDR3 region: CASKFWGSGRGPYEQYF. The CDR3 DNA reads as TGTGCCAGCAAGTTTTGGGGGAGCGGGAGAGGCCCCTACGAGCAGTACTTC.

The chain has TRBV30 and TRBJ1-1; D remains unclear. The CDR3 is made up of 10 amino acids. Deletions cut 5 bases from V and 4 bases from J, with 5 bases between. Germline V gene lookup returns CDR1 GTSNPN and CDR2 SVGIG (reference sequence). DNA of the CDR3: TGTGCCTGGTTGGGCACTGAAGCTTTCTTT. Its translation is CAWLGTEAFF.

V usage is TRBV7-9 and J usage is TRBJ2-7; perhaps TRBD2 as D (5 bases). V was shortened by 5 bases and J by 2 bases, with 10 bases between the two germline ends. CDR1 is SEHNR and CDR2 is FQNEAQ in the germline V gene (reference sequence). The CDR3 is made up of 13 amino acids. The CDR3 DNA is TGTGCCAGCAGCCCCCACGGGGCCTACGAGCAGTACTTC. It encodes CASSPHGAYEQYF. Full variable domain (remainder filled in from reference TRBV7-9 and TRBJ2-7): DTGVSQNPRHKITKRGQNVTFRCDPISEHNRLYWYRQTLGQGPEFLTYFQNEAQLEKSRLLSDRFSAERPKGSFSTLEIQRTEQGDSAMYLCASSPHGAYEQYFGPGTRLTVT.

The rearrangement links TRBV5-1 to TRBJ2-5, with D possibly being TRBD1 or TRBD2 (5 bases each). Trimming stripped 3 bases from V and 5 bases from J, with 14 bases between. Germline V CDR1 and CDR2: SGHRS, YFSETQ. The CDR3 spans 14 residues. CDR3 sequence (DNA): TGCGCCAGCAGCTCGGACGGGGCCGGGGAGACCCAGTACTTC. It translates to CASSSDGAGETQYF. The full variable domain, in which reference TRBV5-1 and TRBJ2-5 provide the parts outside the CDR3, is KAGVTQTPRYLIKTRGQQVTLSCSPISGHRSVSWYQQTPGQGLQFLFEYFSETQRNKGNFPGRFSGRQFSNSRSEMNVSTLELGDSALYLCASSSDGAGETQYFGPGTRLLVL.